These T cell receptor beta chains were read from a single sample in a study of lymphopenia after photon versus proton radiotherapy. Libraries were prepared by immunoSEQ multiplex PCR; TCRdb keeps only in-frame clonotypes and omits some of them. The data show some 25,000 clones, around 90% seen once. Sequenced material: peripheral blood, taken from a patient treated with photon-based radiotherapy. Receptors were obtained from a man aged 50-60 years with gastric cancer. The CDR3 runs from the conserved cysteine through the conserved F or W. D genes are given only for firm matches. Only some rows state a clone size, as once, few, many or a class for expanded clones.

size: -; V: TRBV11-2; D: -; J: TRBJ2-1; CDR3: CASSLDGMGEQFF; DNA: TGTGCCAGCAGCTTAGATGGGATGGGTGAGCAGTTCTTC
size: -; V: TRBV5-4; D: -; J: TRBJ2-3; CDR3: CALHGTGRDTQYF; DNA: TGTGCCCTACACGGGACTGGACGTGATACGCAGTATTTT
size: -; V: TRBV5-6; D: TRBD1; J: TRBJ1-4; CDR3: CASSLARGYEEKLFF; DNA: TGTGCCAGCAGCTTGGCCAGGGGGTACGAAGAAAAACTGTTTTTT
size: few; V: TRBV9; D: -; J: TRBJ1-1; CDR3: CASSAAAEAFF; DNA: TGTGCCAGCAGTGCCGCGGCTGAAGCTTTCTTT
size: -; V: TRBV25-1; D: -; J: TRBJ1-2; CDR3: CASRGTYGYTF; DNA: TGTGCCAGCCGCGGAACATATGGCTACACCTTC
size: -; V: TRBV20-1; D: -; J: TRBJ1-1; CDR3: CSAPLNTEAFF; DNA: TGCAGTGCCCCACTGAACACTGAAGCTTTCTTT
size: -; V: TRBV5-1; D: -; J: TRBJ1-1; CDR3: CASSLGGKDTEAFF; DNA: TGCGCCAGCAGCTTGGGGGGCAAAGACACTGAAGCTTTCTTT
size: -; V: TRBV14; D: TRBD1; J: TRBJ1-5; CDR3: CASSFIRDRYSNQPQHF; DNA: TGTGCCAGCAGCTTTATCCGGGACAGATATAGCAATCAGCCCCAGCATTTT
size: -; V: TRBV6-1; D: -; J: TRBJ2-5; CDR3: CASKRAETQYF; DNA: TGTGCCAGCAAACGGGCGGAGACCCAGTACTTC
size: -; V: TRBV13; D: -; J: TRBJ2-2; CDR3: CASSRAGVRTGELFF; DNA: TGTGCCAGCAGCCGGGCAGGGGTACGGACCGGGGAGCTGTTTTTT
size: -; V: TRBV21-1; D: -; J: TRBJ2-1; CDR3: CASSKSNEQFF; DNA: TGTGCCAGCAGCAAGAGCAATGAGCAGTTCTTC
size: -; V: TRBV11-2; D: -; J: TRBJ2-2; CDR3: CASSYVRRTGELFF; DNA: TGTGCCAGCAGTTACGTGAGAAGGACCGGGGAGCTGTTTTTT
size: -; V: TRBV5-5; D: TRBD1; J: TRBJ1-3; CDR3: CASSWDRGFSGNTIYF; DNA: TGTGCCAGCAGCTGGGACAGGGGATTTTCTGGAAACACCATATATTTT
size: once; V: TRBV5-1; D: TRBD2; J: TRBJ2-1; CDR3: CASRMIAGATYNEQFF; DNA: TGCGCCAGCCGGATGATAGCGGGGGCCACCTACAATGAGCAGTTCTTC
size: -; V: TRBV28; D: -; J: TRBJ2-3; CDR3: CASSSSGITDAQYF; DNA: TGTGCCAGCAGCTCATCGGGGATCACAGATGCGCAGTATTTT
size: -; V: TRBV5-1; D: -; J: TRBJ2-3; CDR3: CASSLETVAADTQYF; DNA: TGCGCCAGCAGCTTGGAGACTGTGGCCGCAGATACGCAGTATTTT
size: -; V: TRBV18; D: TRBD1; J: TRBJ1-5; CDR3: CASSPLGQGAGNQPQHF; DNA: TGTGCCAGCTCACCTCTCGGACAGGGGGCCGGCAATCAGCCCCAGCATTTT
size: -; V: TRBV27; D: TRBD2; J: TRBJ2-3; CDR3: CASSPREAHTDTQYF; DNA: TGTGCCAGCAGTCCCCGGGAGGCGCACACAGATACGCAGTATTTT